This T cell receptor beta chain was captured in a study of T-cell memory formation after mild COVID-19 (TCRdb year 2021). Background on the whole study: TCR sequence clusters from the two donors were found to be largely donor specific. The cohort comprised two young, previously healthy adult volunteers, one female and one male. Longitudinal TCRalpha and TCRbeta repertoire sequencing tracked T-cell clones expanding and contracting after mild COVID-19 in two donors. The paper as a whole reports these results and caveats: Some responding clones were detected in pre-infection memory, suggesting pre-existing cross-reactive memory T cells joined the SARS-CoV-2 response. From day 15 to 85, contracting clones showed balanced CD4/CD8 phenotypes, whereas a second wave of clones that expanded from day 15 to 37 leaned towards CD4+. The study included only a couple of mild cases, and larger cohorts that include severe cases with pre-infection samples were judged to be necessary. Contracting CD4+ clones were found mainly in CM and EM memory subsets, while CD8+ clones were enriched in EMRA. The second-wave clones that peaked on day 37 were not confirmed to be SARS-CoV-2 specific.

Sequencing took place on an Illumina NovaSeq 6000. TCRalpha and TCRbeta cDNA libraries were built by 5'RACE with constant-segment primers, adding sample barcodes and unique molecular identifiers. RNA was extracted from every sample with Trizol reagent. The libraries were amplified in two PCR steps, and the second step added a second sample barcode and Illumina TruSeq adapters. Sequencing of the libraries was done on an Illumina NovaSeq, producing 2 x 150 bp paired-end reads. For the original study's pipeline: Demultiplexing of reads and collapsing into UMI-guided consensus sequences were performed with migec v1.2.7. Using mixcr v2.1.11, UMI consensuses were aligned to TRA and TRB V and J templates and then assembled into clonotypes. A clonotype was counted as expanded or contracted only when both edgeR and NoisET called the clonotype significant, with the noise models trained on biological replicates. edgeR calls used a false discovery rate-adjusted p below 0.01 and a log2 fold-change threshold of 1. As an exploratory analysis of dynamics, max-normalized trajectories of the 1000 most abundant clonotypes were examined with PCA combined with hierarchical clustering. Separately sequenced CD4+ and CD8+ repertoires were used to assign a CD4 or CD8 phenotype to each responding clone. TCRdb took the public reads, trimmed them with fastp at Q25, ran MiXCR for clone calling and kept in-frame beta chains. Identical CDR3 proteins give one entry, which carries the most common genes and DNA. V and J calls and clone size were set by TCRdb, not the authors. This sample has some 320,000 distinct CDR3 sequences in its table, and around 15% of those were observed once. Approximately 20% of the sample is in the top ten clones.

PBMCs were isolated by Ficoll-Paque density gradient centrifugation. In this sample, this clonotype turned up many times. Its recognized antigen is unknown. There are no base qualities to consult, and no much larger clone falls within one base. CDR1 and CDR2 (SNHLY, FYNNEI) derive from the germline V gene. The CDR3, cysteine through phenylalanine, is 15 amino acids long. Only the CDR3 DNA is retained, 45 bases long and in frame from the first base. The V and J ends are trimmed by 5 bases and 1 base, leaving 13 bases between them. This chain is built from TRBV2 and TRBJ2-3; TRBD1 is possibly the D segment (5 matching bases). The source is a man younger than 35 who had mild COVID-19 (a few samples of this study predate the infection). The sample titles of this study are shuffled in the database, so cell type and time point are left out; the donor was told from shared clones. The sequencing sample was made of PBMCs or a T cell subset sorted from them (not recorded which). CDR3 region: CASSSRQWGTDTQYF. The nucleotide sequence is TGTGCCAGCAGTTCACGACAGTGGGGCACAGATACGCAGTATTTT.